The 2 T cell receptor beta chains below were found in one sample sequenced in a study of cytomegalovirus exposure and HLA in healthy donors. With 60 Vbeta and 13 Jbeta primers, the PCR was carried out. TCRdb keeps only in-frame clones here, not all; method: immunoSEQ multiplex PCR. The table records roughly 110,000 clones, 82% of them present only once. Sequenced sample: PBMCs. The source is a man between 45 and 60 years old in good health and CMV-seronegative.

This sequence joins TRBV28 and TRBJ1-5, with a possible D match to TRBD1 (6 bases). The germline CDR1 and CDR2 sequences are MDHEN and SYDVKM. Trimming cost V 11 bases and J 0 bases, with 11 bases left between them. The CDR3 consists of 13 residues. The CDR3 nucleotides read TGTGCCGGTGGGGGCTATAGCAATCAGCCCCAGCATTTT. It encodes CAGGGYSNQPQHF.

V usage is TRBV14 and J usage is TRBJ1-2; D remains ambiguous. V lost 0 bases and J lost 6, with 20 bases in between. The germline CDR1 and CDR2 sequences are SGHDN and FVKESK. The CDR3 has 17 residues. CDR3 residues: CASSQDLRGAGGDGYTF. CDR3 coding DNA: TGTGCCAGCAGCCAAGATTTGCGGGGAGCAGGAGGAGATGGCTACACCTTC.